This T cell receptor beta chain derives from a study of cytomegalovirus exposure and HLA in healthy donors. On the study more broadly: About 83 million unique TCRs from HLA-typed donors made up an early data release.

Comments on this clone: Its target is not known.

Germline lookup yields CDR1 SSHAT and CDR2 FNYEAQ (reference sequence). Trimming cost V 5 bases and J 8 bases; bases outside gene matches: 8. This CDR3 is built from 14 residues. Whole-study results and caveats: Solely CMV serostatus was available to characterize immune exposure. Most TCR sequences showed up rarely, but some public TCRs showed up in many donors. Apparent HLA restriction characterized most CMV-associated TCR beta chains in a later analysis.

PCR primers comprised 60 Vbeta and 13 Jbeta primers. The table came from immunoSEQ multiplex PCR; TCRdb's copy has only in-frame clones and leaves some out. The data contain 130,000 to 150,000 clones, 70% to 85% of them seen just once; the ten biggest clones take up roughly 9.7%. The sequence came from an older woman in good health and CMV-seropositive. Sequenced input: PBMCs. The rearrangement uses TRBV7-7 and TRBJ2-1; TRBD1 agrees at 8 bases. The CDR3 protein is CASSHRTGLDEQFF. CDR3 nucleotides: TGTGCCAGCAGCCACCGGACAGGGTTGGATGAGCAGTTCTTC.